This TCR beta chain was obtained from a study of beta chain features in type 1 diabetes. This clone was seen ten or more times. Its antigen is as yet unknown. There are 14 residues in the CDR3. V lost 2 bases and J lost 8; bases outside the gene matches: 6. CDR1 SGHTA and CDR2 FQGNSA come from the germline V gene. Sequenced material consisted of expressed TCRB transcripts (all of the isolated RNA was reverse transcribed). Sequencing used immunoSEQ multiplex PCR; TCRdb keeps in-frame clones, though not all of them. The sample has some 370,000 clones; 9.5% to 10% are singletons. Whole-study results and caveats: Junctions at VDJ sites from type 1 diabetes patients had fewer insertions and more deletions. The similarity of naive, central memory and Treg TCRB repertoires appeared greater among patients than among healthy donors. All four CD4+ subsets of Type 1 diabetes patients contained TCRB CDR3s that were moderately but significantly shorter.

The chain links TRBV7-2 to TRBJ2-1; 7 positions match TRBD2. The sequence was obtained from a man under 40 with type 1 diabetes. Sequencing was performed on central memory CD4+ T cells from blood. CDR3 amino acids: CASSLRMAGDEQFF. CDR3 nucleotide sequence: TGTGCCAGCAGCTTAAGAATGGCGGGAGATGAGCAGTTCTTC. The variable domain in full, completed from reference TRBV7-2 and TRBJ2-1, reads GAGVSQSPSNKVTEKGKDVELRCDPISGHTALYWYRQSLGQGLEFLIYFQGNSAPDKSGLPSDRFSAERTGGSVSTLTIQRTQQEDSAVYLCASSLRMAGDEQFFGPGTRLTVL.